The source of this TCR beta chain is a study of OX40 agonist ivuxolimab in advanced cancers. In this sample, this clone turned up once. Trimming shortened V by 2 bases and J by 5 bases, and 17 bases separated the two germline ends. The CDR3 consists of 15 residues. Germline CDR1 SGHRS, CDR2 YFSETQ. Sequenced by immunoSEQ multiplex PCR; TCRdb stores in-frame clones only, minus some. The repertoire holds around 56,000 clones, with approximately 86% as singletons. This chain connects TRBV5-1 to TRBJ2-7; no clear D gene. This receptor was identified in an adult with an advanced solid tumor such as melanoma, head and neck, liver or kidney cancer. Source: CD4+ or CD8+ T cells sorted from blood, taken in a trial of the OX40 agonist ivuxolimab. Here the CDR3 DNA reads TGCGCCAGCAGCTTCGCCCTCAGTATCATCGACGAGCAGTACTTC. Amino acids: CASSFALSIIDEQYF.